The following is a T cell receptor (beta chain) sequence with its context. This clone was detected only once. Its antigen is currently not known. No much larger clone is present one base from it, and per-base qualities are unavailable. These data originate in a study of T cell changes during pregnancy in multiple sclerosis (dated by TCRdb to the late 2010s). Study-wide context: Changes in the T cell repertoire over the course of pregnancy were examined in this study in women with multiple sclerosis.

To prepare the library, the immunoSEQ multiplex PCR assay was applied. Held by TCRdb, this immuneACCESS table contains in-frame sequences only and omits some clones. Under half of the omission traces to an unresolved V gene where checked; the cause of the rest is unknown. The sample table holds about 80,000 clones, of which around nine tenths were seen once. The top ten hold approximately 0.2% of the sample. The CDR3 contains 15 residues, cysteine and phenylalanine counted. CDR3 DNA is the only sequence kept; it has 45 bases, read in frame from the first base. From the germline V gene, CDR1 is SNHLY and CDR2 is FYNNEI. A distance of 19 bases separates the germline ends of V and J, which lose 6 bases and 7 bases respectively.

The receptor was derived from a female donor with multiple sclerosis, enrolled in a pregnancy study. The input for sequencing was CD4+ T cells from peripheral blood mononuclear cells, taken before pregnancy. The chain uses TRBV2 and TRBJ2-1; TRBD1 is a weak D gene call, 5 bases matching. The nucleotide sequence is TGTGCCAGCAGGGAGACGACAGTCCCGTCGAATGAGCAGTTCTTC. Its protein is CASRETTVPSNEQFF.